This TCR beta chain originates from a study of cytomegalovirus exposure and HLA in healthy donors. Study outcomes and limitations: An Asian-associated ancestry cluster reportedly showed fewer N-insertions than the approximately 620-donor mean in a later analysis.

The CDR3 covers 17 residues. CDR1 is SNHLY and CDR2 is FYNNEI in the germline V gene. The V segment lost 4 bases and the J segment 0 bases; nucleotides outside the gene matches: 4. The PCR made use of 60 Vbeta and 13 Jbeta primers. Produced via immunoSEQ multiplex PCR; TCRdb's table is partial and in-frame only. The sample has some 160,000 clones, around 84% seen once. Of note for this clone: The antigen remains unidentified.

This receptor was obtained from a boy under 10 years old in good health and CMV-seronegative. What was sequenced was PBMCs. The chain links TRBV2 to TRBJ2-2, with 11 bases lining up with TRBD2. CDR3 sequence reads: CASSGGLAVANTGELFF. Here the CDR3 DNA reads TGTGCCAGCAGTGGGGGACTAGCGGTCGCGAACACCGGGGAGCTGTTTTTT.